This T cell receptor (beta chain) appears in the sequencing data of a study of response to subunit inactivated influenza vaccine. One entry per CDR3 protein results from TCRdb running MiXCR on the RT-PCR reads. Of about 540,000 distinct CDR3 sequences in the sample, approximately 20% are singletons; the top ten hold 2.8%. The CDR3 spans 14 residues. Germline-derived CDR1 and CDR2 are DFQATT and SNEGSKA (reference sequence). Trimming removed 6 bases from V and 4 bases from J; junction bases left unmatched: 8. The sample holds a few counts of this clonotype. The same data also contributed to another study, on T cells expressing NK-cell markers. That source notes: Synthesis of TCR beta cDNA relied on 5'RACE template switching carrying UMIs. In sorted CD3+CD56+NKG2C+, CD3+CD56+NKG2C- and CD3+CD56-NKG2C+ T cells, TCR beta repertoires were obtained. There were a handful of donors in whom these clonotypes also led the CD3+CD56-NKG2C+ fraction. Nothing established the HCMV specificity of expanded NKG2C+ T cell clones.

This sample comprised CD4+ T cells sorted from PBMCs, obtained 11 to 12 days after vaccination. The sequence was collected from a man over 45 who received an inactivated influenza vaccine. This chain connects TRBV20-1 to TRBJ2-1; TRBD2 aligns across 8 bases. CDR3 residues: CSAIGTREYNEQFF. The CDR3 bases are TGCAGTGCAATTGGGACTAGGGAATACAATGAGCAGTTCTTC.